These 11 T cell receptor beta chains share one sample of origin, sequenced in a study of cytomegalovirus exposure and HLA in healthy donors. Use of 60 Vbeta and 13 Jbeta primers characterized the PCR. Clones were read by immunoSEQ multiplex PCR, and TCRdb kept only the in-frame ones, dropping some. The sample has approximately 150,000 clones, roughly 80% seen once. The sequenced sample was PBMCs. Receptors were obtained from a male donor in good health and CMV-seronegative.

The gene calls are TRBV27 and TRBJ1-6; 8 bases agree with TRBD1. CDR1 and CDR2 from the germline V gene are MNHEY and SMNVEV (reference sequence). The CDR3 has 17 amino acids. The ends lost 6 bases at V and 4 bases at J; junction bases unmatched: 11. The CDR3 nucleotides read TGTGCCAGCAGCTGGTCTGGACAGGGAGAATATAATTCACCCCTCCACTTT. It yields the protein CASSWSGQGEYNSPLHF.

V is TRBV5-4 and J is TRBJ1-6, with TRBD1 as a possible D gene (5 bases). The CDR3 covers 14 residues. Germline V gene lookup returns CDR1 SGHNT and CDR2 YYREEE (reference sequence). V gave up 1 base and J gave up 10 bases, with 12 bases separating them. The CDR3 sequence is CASSLPGRGSPLHF. The CDR3 region has the DNA TGTGCCAGCAGCTTGCCAGGGCGGGGGTCACCCCTCCACTTT.

This chain links TRBV6-6 with TRBJ1-2, with 7 bases matching TRBD1. Germline V gene sequence: CDR1 MNHNY, CDR2 SVGAGI (reference sequence). This CDR3 comprises 14 residues. The V and J ends lost 6 bases and 2 bases, in that order; junction bases with no gene match: 6. In DNA, the CDR3 is TGTGCCAGCAGGCGGGACAGCTTCAACTATGGCTACACCTTC. It is translated as CASRRDSFNYGYTF.

This clone has only a few counts. This chain connects TRBV6-1 to TRBJ1-6; 10 nucleotides line up with TRBD1. CDR1 MNHNS and CDR2 SASEGT come from the germline V gene. With V trimmed by 4 bases and J by 7 bases, 7 bases remained unmatched. This CDR3 comprises 16 residues. The CDR3 region is CASSARQGAGNSPLHF. The CDR3 coding sequence is TGTGCCAGCAGTGCGCGACAGGGGGCGGGAAATTCACCCCTCCACTTT.

V and J are TRBV29-1 and TRBJ2-7, with a tentative D call TRBD2 (5 bases). Deletions cut 5 bases from V and 6 bases from J, with 17 bases between. Per germline, CDR1 SQVTM and CDR2 ANQGSEA. CDR3 length: 13 residues. The CDR3 DNA is TGCAGCGTTTTCCCGACGGGATCTGGCGAGCAGTACTTC. Amino acid sequence: CSVFPTGSGEQYF.

The rearrangement joins TRBV9 to TRBJ2-7; possible D gene TRBD1, 6 bases. This CDR3 contains 13 residues. V lost 1 base, J lost 6 bases, and 11 bases lay in between. CDR1 SGDLS and CDR2 YYNGEE come from the germline V gene. The CDR3: CASSVTGSGEQYF. In DNA form, the CDR3 reads TGTGCCAGCAGCGTAACAGGGTCCGGCGAGCAGTACTTC.

For this clone: Other DNA variants within this sample encode the same CDR3. The chain combines TRBV19 with TRBJ2-7; possible D gene TRBD1, 5 bases. Trimming stripped 1 base from V and 3 bases from J, with 7 bases between. Germline-derived CDR1 and CDR2 are LNHDA and SQIVND (reference sequence). The CDR3 covers 13 residues. CDR3 sequence reads: CASSIGQGYEQYF. DNA for the CDR3: TGTGCCAGTAGTATAGGGCAGGGCTACGAGCAGTACTTC.

The chain is built from TRBV5-1 and TRBJ1-1; the D gene is possibly TRBD1 (6 bases). V lost 4 bases to trimming and J lost 2 bases, with 9 bases between them. The CDR3 length is 13 residues. The germline gives CDR1 SGHRS, CDR2 YFSETQ. The CDR3 DNA follows: TGCGCCAGCAGCCAGGGGACCAACACTGAAGCTTTCTTT. Translated: CASSQGTNTEAFF.

The V gene is TRBV18, the J gene TRBJ2-5; 9 bases fit TRBD2. The DNA end favors TRBJ2-7, so the J call may be wrong. The germline V gene has CDR1 KGHSH and CDR2 LQKENI. This CDR3 contains 17 residues. The CDR3 here is CASSPSSGGSSSYEQYF. In nucleotides, the CDR3 is TGTGCCAGCTCACCGAGTAGCGGGGGCTCGAGCTCCTACGAGCAGTACTTC.

V is TRBV4-1 and J is TRBJ2-1, with TRBD2 identical over 11 bases. The CDR3 contains 19 residues. Trimming took 1 base from V and 5 from J; bases not matched to a gene: 13. Germline-derived CDR1 and CDR2 are MGHRA and YSYEKL. The CDR3 is CASSQGASGGPSRNNEQFF. The CDR3 DNA sequence: TGCGCCAGCAGCCAAGGGGCTAGCGGGGGGCCCTCCAGAAACAATGAGCAGTTCTTC.

The genes are TRBV5-1 and TRBJ2-5, with no clear D. This CDR3 comprises 12 residues. Germline loops: CDR1 SGHRS, CDR2 YFSETQ. V was trimmed by 4 bases and J by 0 bases, leaving 4 bases between them. The CDR3 sequence: CASSADQETQYF. CDR3 in DNA: TGCGCCAGCAGCGCGGACCAAGAGACCCAGTACTTC.